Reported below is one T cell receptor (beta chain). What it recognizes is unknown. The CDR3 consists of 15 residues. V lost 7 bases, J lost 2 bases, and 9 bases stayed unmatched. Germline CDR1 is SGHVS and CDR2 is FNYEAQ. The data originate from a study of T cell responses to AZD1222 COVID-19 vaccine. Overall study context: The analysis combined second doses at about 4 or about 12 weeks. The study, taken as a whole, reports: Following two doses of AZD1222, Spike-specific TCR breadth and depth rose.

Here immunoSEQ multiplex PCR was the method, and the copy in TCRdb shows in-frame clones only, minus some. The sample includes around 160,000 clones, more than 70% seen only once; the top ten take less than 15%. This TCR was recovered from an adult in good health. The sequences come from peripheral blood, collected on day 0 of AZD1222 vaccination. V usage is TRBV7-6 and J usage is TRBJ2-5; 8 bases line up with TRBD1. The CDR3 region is CASTLSTGAQETQYF. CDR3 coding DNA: TGTGCCAGCACCCTATCGACAGGGGCTCAAGAGACCCAGTACTTC.